This T cell receptor (beta chain) was profiled in a study of cytomegalovirus exposure and HLA in healthy donors. The germline CDR1 and CDR2 sequences are SNHLY and FYNNEI. Deletions cut 4 bases from V and 5 bases from J, with 11 bases between. CDR3 length: 13 amino acids. Use of 60 Vbeta and 13 Jbeta primers characterized the PCR. Method: immunoSEQ multiplex PCR; TCRdb's copy keeps in-frame clones and lacks some. In all, the sample yields about 150,000 clones. The gene calls are TRBV2 and TRBJ2-5, with a weak D call TRBD2 (6 bases). The clonotype originates from a woman aged 45-60 years in good health and CMV-seronegative. Sequences were obtained from PBMCs. The CDR3 nucleotides are TGTGCCAGCAGTGTCGGGGGTCGGGAGACCCAGTACTTC. This translates into CASSVGGRETQYF.